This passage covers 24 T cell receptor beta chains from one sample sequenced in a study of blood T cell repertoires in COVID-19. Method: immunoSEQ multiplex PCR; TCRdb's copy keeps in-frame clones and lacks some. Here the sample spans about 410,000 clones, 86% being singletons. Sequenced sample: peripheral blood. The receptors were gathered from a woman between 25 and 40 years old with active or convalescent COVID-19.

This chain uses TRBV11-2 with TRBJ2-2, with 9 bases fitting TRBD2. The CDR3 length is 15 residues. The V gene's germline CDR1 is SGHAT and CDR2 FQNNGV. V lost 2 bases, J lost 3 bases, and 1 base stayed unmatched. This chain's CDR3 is CASSLRLADTGELFF. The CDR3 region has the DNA TGTGCCAGCAGCTTAAGACTAGCGGACACCGGGGAGCTGTTTTTT.

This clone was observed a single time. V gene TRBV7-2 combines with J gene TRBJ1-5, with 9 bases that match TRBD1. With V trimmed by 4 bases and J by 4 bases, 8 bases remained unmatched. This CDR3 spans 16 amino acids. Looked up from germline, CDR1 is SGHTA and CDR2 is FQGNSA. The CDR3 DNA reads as TGTGCCAGCAGCTCGGGGGACAGGGCCATAAATCAGCCCCAGCATTTT. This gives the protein CASSSGDRAINQPQHF. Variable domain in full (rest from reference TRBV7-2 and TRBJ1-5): GAGVSQSPSNKVTEKGKDVELRCDPISGHTALYWYRQSLGQGLEFLIYFQGNSAPDKSGLPSDRFSAERTGGSVSTLTIQRTQQEDSAVYLCASSSGDRAINQPQHFGDGTRLSIL.

CDR3 coding DNA: TGTGCCAGCAGATATGGAGCCGGGACAGGGACGGCTCAGCCCCAGCATTTT. Translating gives CASRYGAGTGTAQPQHF. This rearrangement joins TRBV5-8 to TRBJ1-5, with 9 bases aligning to TRBD1. This CDR3 contains 17 residues. CDR1 and CDR2 from the germline V gene are SGHTS and YDEGEE. V lost 5 bases to trimming and J lost 6 bases; unmatched junction nucleotides: 15.

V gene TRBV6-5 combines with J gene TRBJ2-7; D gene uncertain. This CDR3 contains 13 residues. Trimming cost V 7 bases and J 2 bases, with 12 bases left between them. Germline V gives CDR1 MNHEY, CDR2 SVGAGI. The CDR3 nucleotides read TGTGCCAGCAACCCAGGCAGGACCTACGAGCAGTACTTC. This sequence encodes CASNPGRTYEQYF.

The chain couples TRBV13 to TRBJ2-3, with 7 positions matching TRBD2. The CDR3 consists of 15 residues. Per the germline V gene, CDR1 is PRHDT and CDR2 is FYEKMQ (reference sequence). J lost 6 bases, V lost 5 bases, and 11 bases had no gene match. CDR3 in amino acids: CASSPLTSPSDTQYF. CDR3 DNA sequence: TGTGCCAGCAGCCCCTTGACTAGCCCGTCGGATACGCAGTATTTT.

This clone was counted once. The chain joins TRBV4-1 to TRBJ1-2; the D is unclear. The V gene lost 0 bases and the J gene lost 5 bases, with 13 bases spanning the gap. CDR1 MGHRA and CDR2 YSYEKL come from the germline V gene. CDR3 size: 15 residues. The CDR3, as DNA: TGCGCCAGCAGCCAAGATTTGTACAGCCTATATGGCTACACCTTC. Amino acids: CASSQDLYSLYGYTF.

CDR3 bases: TGTGCCAGCAGACCGAGCTCTGGAAACACCATATATTTT. Protein: CASRPSSGNTIYF. V is TRBV3-1 (or the pseudogene TRBV3-2) and J is TRBJ1-3; D remains unclear. The CDR3 consists of 13 residues. The V end lost 6 bases, the J end lost 0 bases, and 6 bases lay between the germline ends. CDR1 and CDR2 (germline): LGHDT, YNNKEL (reference sequence).

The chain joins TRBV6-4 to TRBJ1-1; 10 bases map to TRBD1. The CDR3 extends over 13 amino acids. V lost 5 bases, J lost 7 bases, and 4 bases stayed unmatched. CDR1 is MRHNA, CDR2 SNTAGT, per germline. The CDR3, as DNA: TGTGCCAGCAGTAGGGACAGGGGCAATGAAGCTTTCTTT. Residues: CASSRDRGNEAFF.

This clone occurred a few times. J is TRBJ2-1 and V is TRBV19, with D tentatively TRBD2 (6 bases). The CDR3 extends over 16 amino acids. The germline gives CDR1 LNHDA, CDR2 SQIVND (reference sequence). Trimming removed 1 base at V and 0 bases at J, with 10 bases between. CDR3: CASSIVAVTSYNEQFF. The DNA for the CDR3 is TGTGCCAGTAGTATAGTAGCGGTCACCTCCTACAATGAGCAGTTCTTC.

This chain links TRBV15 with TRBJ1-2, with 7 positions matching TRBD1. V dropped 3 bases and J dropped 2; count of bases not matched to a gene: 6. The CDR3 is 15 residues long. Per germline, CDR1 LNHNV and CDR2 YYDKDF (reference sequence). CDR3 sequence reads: CATSSGQEYNYGYTF. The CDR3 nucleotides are TGTGCCACCAGCAGTGGACAGGAGTACAACTATGGCTACACCTTC.

The CDR3 DNA sequence: TGCGCCAGCAGCCAACCCACAGCCAGGGTAGGCTATGGCTACACCTTC. It is translated as CASSQPTARVGYGYTF. The rearrangement joins TRBV4-1 to TRBJ1-2; possibly TRBD1 for D (5 bases). This CDR3 comprises 16 residues. Per the germline V gene, CDR1 is MGHRA and CDR2 is YSYEKL. The V and J ends lost 2 bases and 4 bases respectively, with 17 bases between them.

The CDR3: CASSVLDRGPGNTIYF. In DNA, the CDR3 is TGTGCCAGCAGTGTTTTGGACAGGGGGCCCGGAAACACCATATATTTT. This chain connects TRBV25-1 to TRBJ1-3; 11 positions agree with TRBD1. The J segment lost 4 bases and the V segment lost 4 bases, leaving 6 bases of the junction unmatched. The germline V gene encodes CDR1 MGHDK and CDR2 SYGVNS. The CDR3 is 16 residues long.

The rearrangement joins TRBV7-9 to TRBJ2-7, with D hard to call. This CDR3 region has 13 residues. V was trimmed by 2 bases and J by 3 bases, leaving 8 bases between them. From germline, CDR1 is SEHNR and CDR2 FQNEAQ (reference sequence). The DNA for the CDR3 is TGTGCCAGCAGCTTATGGCGGAACTACGAGCAGTACTTC. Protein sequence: CASSLWRNYEQYF. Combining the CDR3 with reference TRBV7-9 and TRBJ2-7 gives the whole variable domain DTGVSQNPRHKITKRGQNVTFRCDPISEHNRLYWYRQTLGQGPEFLTYFQNEAQLEKSRLLSDRFSAERPKGSFSTLEIQRTEQGDSAMYLCASSLWRNYEQYFGPGTRLTVT.

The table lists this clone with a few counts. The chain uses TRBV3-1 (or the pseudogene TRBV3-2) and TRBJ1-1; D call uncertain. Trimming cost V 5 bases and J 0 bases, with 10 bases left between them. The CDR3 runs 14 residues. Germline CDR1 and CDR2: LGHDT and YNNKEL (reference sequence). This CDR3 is CASSSYEMNTEAFF. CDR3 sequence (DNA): TGTGCCAGCAGCAGCTACGAAATGAACACTGAAGCTTTCTTT.

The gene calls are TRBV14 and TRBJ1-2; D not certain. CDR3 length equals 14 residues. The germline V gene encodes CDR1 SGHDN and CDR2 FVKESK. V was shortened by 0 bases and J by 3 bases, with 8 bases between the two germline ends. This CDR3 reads CASSQDGLDYGYTF. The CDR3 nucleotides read TGTGCCAGCAGCCAAGATGGGCTGGACTATGGCTACACCTTC.

CDR3 amino acids: CATVSMGGQIYGYTF. DNA of the CDR3: TGTGCCACCGTCTCGATGGGGGGACAGATCTATGGCTACACCTTC. The genes are TRBV5-6 and TRBJ1-2; TRBD1 matches at 7 bases. The V gene's germline CDR1 is SGHDT and CDR2 YYEEEE. V lost 9 bases to trimming and J lost 4 bases; unmatched junction nucleotides: 15. The CDR3 sequence is 15 residues long.

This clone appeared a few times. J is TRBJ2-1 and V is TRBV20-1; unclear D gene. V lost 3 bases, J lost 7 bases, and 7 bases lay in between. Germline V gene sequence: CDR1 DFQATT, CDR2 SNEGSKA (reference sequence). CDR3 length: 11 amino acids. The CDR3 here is CSARFGNEQFF. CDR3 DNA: TGCAGTGCTAGGTTCGGGAATGAGCAGTTCTTC.

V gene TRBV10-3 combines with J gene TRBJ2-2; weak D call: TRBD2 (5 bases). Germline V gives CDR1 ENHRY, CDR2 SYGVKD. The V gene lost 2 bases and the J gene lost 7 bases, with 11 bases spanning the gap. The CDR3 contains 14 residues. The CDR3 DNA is TGTGCCATCAGTGAGCCCCGGGATAACGGGGAGCTGTTTTTT. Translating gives CAISEPRDNGELFF.

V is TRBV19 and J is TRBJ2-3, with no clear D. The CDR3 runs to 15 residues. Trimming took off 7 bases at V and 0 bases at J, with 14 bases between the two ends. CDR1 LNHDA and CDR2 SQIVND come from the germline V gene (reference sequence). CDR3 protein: CASTIRSSSTDTQYF. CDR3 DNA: TGTGCCAGTACCATACGCAGTTCTAGCACAGATACGCAGTATTTT.

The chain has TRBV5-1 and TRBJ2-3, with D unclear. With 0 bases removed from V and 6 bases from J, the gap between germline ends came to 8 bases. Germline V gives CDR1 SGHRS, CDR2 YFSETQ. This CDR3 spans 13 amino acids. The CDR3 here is CASSLGAPDTQYF. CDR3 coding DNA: TGCGCCAGCAGCTTGGGGGCGCCGGATACGCAGTATTTT.

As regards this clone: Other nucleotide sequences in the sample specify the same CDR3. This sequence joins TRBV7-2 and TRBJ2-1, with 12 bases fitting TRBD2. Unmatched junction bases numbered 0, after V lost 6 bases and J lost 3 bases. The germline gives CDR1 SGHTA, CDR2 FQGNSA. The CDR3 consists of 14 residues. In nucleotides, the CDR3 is TGTGCCAGCAGACTAGCGGGGGGCTACAATGAGCAGTTCTTC. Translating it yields CASRLAGGYNEQFF.

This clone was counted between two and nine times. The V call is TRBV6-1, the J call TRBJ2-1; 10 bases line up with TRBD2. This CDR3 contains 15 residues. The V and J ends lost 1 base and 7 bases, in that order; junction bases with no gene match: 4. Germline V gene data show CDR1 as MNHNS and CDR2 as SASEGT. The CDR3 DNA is TGTGCCAGCAGTGAAGAGAGCGGGGGGGCGAATGAGCAGTTCTTC. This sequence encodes CASSEESGGANEQFF.

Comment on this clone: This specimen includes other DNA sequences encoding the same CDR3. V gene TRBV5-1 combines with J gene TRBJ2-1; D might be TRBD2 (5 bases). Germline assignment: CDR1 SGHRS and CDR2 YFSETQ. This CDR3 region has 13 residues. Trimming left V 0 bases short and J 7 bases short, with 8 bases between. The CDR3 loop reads CASSLDRGNEQFF. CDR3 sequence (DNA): TGCGCCAGCAGCTTGGATCGGGGTAATGAGCAGTTCTTC.

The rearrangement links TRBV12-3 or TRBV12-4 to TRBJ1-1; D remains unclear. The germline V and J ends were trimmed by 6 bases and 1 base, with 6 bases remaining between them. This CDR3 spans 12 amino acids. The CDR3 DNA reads TGTGCCAGCAGGCCGGGGAACACTGAAGCTTTCTTT. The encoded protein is CASRPGNTEAFF.